This T cell receptor beta chain appears in the sequencing data of a study of molecular identifiers for immune sequencing clone quantification. Whole-study findings and limits: Clones above 20 RNA copies contained over 98% of effector molecules and under 1% of naive molecules.

Previously described methods and listed TCR primers were employed for the bulk TCR libraries. TCRdb processed the PCR reads anew with MiXCR; each CDR3 protein has one entry. The data show approximately 500,000 distinct CDR3 sequences, with under 30% seen just once and roughly 0.79% held by the top ten. Preparation of naive CD8 libraries involved roughly 19,000 to 1,100,000 sorted cells and 10%, 30% or 50% RNA. CD8+CD4-CCR7+CD45RA+ sorting gave the naive CD8 T cells. This clonotype showed up just a few times. Its target is unknown. The V end lost 3 bases, the J end lost 0 bases, and 12 bases lay between the germline ends. The germline gives CDR1 MDHEN, CDR2 SYDVKM. The length of the CDR3 is 16 residues.

The clonotype was recovered from a human donor in good health. Some libraries in this study had Jurkat cell RNA spiked in. This sequence joins TRBV28 and TRBJ1-5; D ambiguous. The specimen was naive CD8+ T cells from blood, with Jurkat cell RNA spiked in. Specified subset: FACS-sorted CD8+CD4-CCR7+CD45RA+ naive T cells. As DNA, the CDR3 is TGTGCCAGCAGTTTGCGGCAAAGCCCTAGCAATCAGCCCCAGCATTTT. Amino acid sequence: CASSLRQSPSNQPQHF.